Presented here are 27 T cell receptor beta chains from one specimen sequenced in a study of T cell responses to AZD1222 COVID-19 vaccine. TCRdb's copy holds only in-frame clones and misses some; the assay was immunoSEQ multiplex PCR. Of 120,000 or so clones listed, around 84% are singletons. Sequencing used peripheral blood, obtained 28 days after the second AZD1222 dose. Every receptor here comes from an adult who received the AZD1222 COVID-19 vaccine.

The chain couples TRBV9 to TRBJ2-3; the match to TRBD2 covers 15 bases. The length of the CDR3 is 18 residues. V gave up 3 bases and J gave up 6 bases; unmatched junction bases: 11. Germline lookup yields CDR1 SGDLS and CDR2 YYNGEE. Here the CDR3 reads CASSGGTSGGLKFDTQYF. CDR3 nucleotide sequence: TGTGCCAGCAGCGGAGGGACTAGCGGGGGGCTTAAATTCGATACGCAGTATTTT.

This clone was picked up a small number of times. The chain is built from TRBV5-4 and TRBJ2-6, with 8 nucleotides matching TRBD2. The CDR3 runs 18 residues. Germline lookup yields CDR1 SGHNT and CDR2 YYREEE (reference sequence). V shed 4 bases, J shed 0 bases, and the junction held 9 bases outside the gene matches. CDR3 sequence (DNA): TGTGCCAGCAGCCCACTGCGGGGGGTATTCTCTGGGGCCAACGTCCTGACTTTC. Residues: CASSPLRGVFSGANVLTF.

V usage is TRBV9 and J usage is TRBJ2-5, with TRBD2 matching over 9 bases. From germline, CDR1 is SGDLS and CDR2 YYNGEE. V was pared by 10 bases and J by 2 bases, with 18 bases of the junction left unmatched. The CDR3 has 17 amino acids. DNA of the CDR3: TGTGCCCGCTGGGTAAGGCGGGGGGGTCCCTTACAAGAGACCCAGTACTTC. This translates into CARWVRRGGPLQETQYF.

This chain connects TRBV7-2 to TRBJ1-5; D not certain. V dropped 3 bases and J dropped 6 bases, with 18 bases sitting between them. The CDR3 runs to 16 residues. From germline, CDR1 is SGHTA and CDR2 FQGNSA. CDR3 in DNA: TGTGCCAGCAGCTTGCTTTCTCCGGGCGAGGGTCAGCCCCAGCATTTT. This translates into CASSLLSPGEGQPQHF.

This chain uses TRBV7-8 with TRBJ1-2; TRBD1 aligns across 8 bases. CDR3 length equals 16 residues. The V gene's germline CDR1 is SGHVS and CDR2 FQNEAQ. V shed 2 bases and J 3 bases; nucleotides not matched to a gene: 8. The CDR3 spells CASSLRSQGAHYGYTF. CDR3 DNA sequence: TGTGCCAGCAGCTTAAGGTCTCAGGGGGCTCACTATGGCTACACCTTC.

The table lists this clone with a count of one. The chain links TRBV5-1 to TRBJ1-1; a possible D gene is TRBD1 (5 bases). Germline loops: CDR1 SGHRS, CDR2 YFSETQ. The CDR3 covers 16 residues. V lost 0 bases, J lost 0 bases, and 12 bases lay in between. The CDR3 coding sequence is TGCGCCAGCAGCTTGGCCGTGGGGCAGATGAACACTGAAGCTTTCTTT. This codes for CASSLAVGQMNTEAFF.

V usage is TRBV27 and J usage is TRBJ1-2; 7 nucleotides match TRBD1. The V and J ends lost 3 bases and 4 bases, in that order; junction bases with no gene match: 2. CDR1 MNHEY and CDR2 SMNVEV come from the germline V gene (reference sequence). This CDR3 region has 13 residues. The CDR3 loop reads CASSFQGGYGYTF. For the CDR3, the DNA is TGTGCCAGCAGTTTTCAGGGGGGCTATGGCTACACCTTC.

The rearrangement links TRBV27 to TRBJ1-5; no definite D call. CDR1 and CDR2 (germline): MNHEY, SMNVEV (reference sequence). Deletions cut 6 bases from V and 2 bases from J, with 14 bases between. There are 15 residues in the CDR3. The DNA for the CDR3 is TGTGCCAGCAGCTCCCCCGGGAAGGGCAATCAGCCCCAGCATTTT. This translates into CASSSPGKGNQPQHF.

This chain joins TRBV15 and TRBJ2-1; 15 nucleotides align to TRBD2. The CDR3 spans 17 residues. Per germline, CDR1 LNHNV and CDR2 YYDKDF (reference sequence). J gave up 4 bases and V 4 bases, and 5 bases lay outside the gene matches. CDR3 region: CATSKGLAGGRYNEQFF. DNA for the CDR3: TGTGCCACCAGCAAAGGACTAGCGGGGGGGCGGTACAATGAGCAGTTCTTC.

The J gene is TRBJ2-3, the V gene TRBV9; 8 bases fit TRBD2. Germline lookup yields CDR1 SGDLS and CDR2 YYNGEE. V trimming: 0 bases; J trimming: 3 bases; junction bases outside the gene matches: 3. This CDR3 is 15 amino acids long. For the CDR3, the DNA is TGTGCCAGCAGCGTAGAAGGGACTAGTACAGATACGCAGTATTTT. This translates into CASSVEGTSTDTQYF.

The V call is TRBV10-1, the J call TRBJ2-3, with 10 bases matching TRBD2. The CDR3 sequence is 15 residues long. Germline V gene data show CDR1 as WNHNN and CDR2 as SYGVQD (reference sequence). V shed 3 bases, J shed 3 bases, and the junction held 3 bases outside the gene matches. This CDR3 reads CASSDSGGETDTQYF. CDR3 coding DNA: TGCGCCAGCAGTGACAGCGGGGGGGAGACAGATACGCAGTATTTT.

This clone showed up many times. The chain carries TRBV3-1 (or the pseudogene TRBV3-2) and TRBJ1-2; maybe TRBD1 (5 bases). The CDR3 is 12 residues long. The germline CDR1 and CDR2 sequences are LGHDT and YNNKEL (reference sequence). Trimming pared 2 bases from V and 8 bases from J, leaving 9 bases between. The CDR3: CASSQMQGGYTF. For the CDR3, the DNA is TGTGCCAGCAGCCAAATGCAGGGAGGCTACACCTTC.

The V gene is TRBV28, the J gene TRBJ2-3; maybe TRBD2 (6 bases). Trimming removed 5 bases at V and 2 bases at J, with 14 bases between. The CDR3 runs to 15 residues. The germline V gene has CDR1 MDHEN and CDR2 SYDVKM. The chain's CDR3 is CASSTRGGATDTQYF. CDR3 nucleotides: TGTGCCAGCAGTACCCGAGGAGGGGCCACAGATACGCAGTATTTT.

This clone came up once. V gene TRBV7-8 combines with J gene TRBJ1-2, with a weak D call TRBD1 (5 bases). This CDR3 contains 14 residues. The V end lost 2 bases, the J end lost 3 bases, and 10 bases lay between the germline ends. Germline V lookup: CDR1 SGHVS, CDR2 FQNEAQ. The CDR3 is CASSLLGRDYGYTF. In nucleotides, the CDR3 is TGTGCCAGCAGCTTATTGGGCAGGGACTATGGCTACACCTTC.

V gene TRBV2 combines with J gene TRBJ2-2; possible D gene TRBD2, 7 bases. The CDR3 length is 14 residues. V was clipped by 8 bases and J by 6 bases, with 16 bases between them. Germline lookup yields CDR1 SNHLY and CDR2 FYNNEI. Written as DNA, the CDR3 is TGTGCCAGCGGATCCAGGGGAGGGGCCGGGGAGCTGTTTTTT. This translates into CASGSRGGAGELFF.

This chain connects TRBV6-2 or TRBV6-3 to TRBJ2-7, with D perhaps matching TRBD2 (5 bases). The germline gives CDR1 MNHEY, CDR2 SVGEGT. There are 17 residues in the CDR3. The V end was cut by 2 bases, the J end by 3 bases, with 20 bases between. CDR3 sequence reads: CASSYGKSRGWDYEQYF. Here the CDR3 DNA reads TGTGCCAGCAGTTACGGGAAAAGCCGGGGATGGGACTACGAGCAGTACTTC.

On this clone itself: Distinct nucleotide sequences in the sample also encode this CDR3. V usage is TRBV6-5 and J usage is TRBJ1-2; the D is unclear. Per germline, CDR1 MNHEY and CDR2 SVGAGI. This CDR3 contains 13 residues. The germline V and J ends were trimmed by 0 bases and 5 bases, with 7 bases remaining between them. The CDR3 is CASSYSPGYGYTF. Here the CDR3 DNA reads TGTGCCAGCAGTTACTCTCCGGGGTATGGCTACACCTTC.

This clone occurred once. This sequence joins TRBV7-9 and TRBJ1-2; TRBD1 matches 8 bases. The CDR3 consists of 14 residues. Germline CDR1 reads SEHNR; CDR2 reads FQNEAQ (reference sequence). The trim removed 2 bases at V and 7 bases at J, leaving 6 bases unmatched. CDR3 in DNA: TGTGCCAGCAGCTTACGACAGGGGCCGGGTGGCTACACCTTC. It yields the protein CASSLRQGPGGYTF.

The rearrangement joins TRBV19 to TRBJ1-1; tentatively, D is TRBD1 (5 bases). The CDR3 spans 15 residues. CDR1 is LNHDA and CDR2 is SQIVND in the germline V gene (reference sequence). The V end lost 5 bases, the J end lost 1 base, and 14 bases lay between the germline ends. CDR3 nucleotide sequence: TGTGCCAGTAGTGATCCTAGGGGCGGGAACACTGAAGCTTTCTTT. It is translated as CASSDPRGGNTEAFF.

V and J are TRBV7-2 and TRBJ1-1; the match to TRBD1 covers 9 bases. CDR1 is SGHTA and CDR2 is FQGNSA in the germline V gene. The CDR3 covers 14 residues. V was pared by 6 bases and J by 2 bases, with 4 bases of the junction left unmatched. The CDR3 nucleotides read TGTGCCAGCAGACAGGGGGCAACAAACACTGAAGCTTTCTTT. Its protein is CASRQGATNTEAFF.

The chain has TRBV7-2 and TRBJ2-5; the match to TRBD2 covers 9 bases. The CDR3 loop spans 16 amino acids. Germline CDR1 SGHTA, CDR2 FQGNSA. Trimming removed 1 base from V and 4 bases from J; junction bases left unmatched: 7. The CDR3 DNA reads TGTGCCAGCAGCTTAGTGGGCGGGGGGGCCGGAGAGACCCAGTACTTC. It encodes CASSLVGGGAGETQYF.

This clone occurred once. The V call is TRBV5-1, the J call TRBJ2-7, with 7 bases identical to TRBD1. CDR1 SGHRS and CDR2 YFSETQ come from the germline V gene. The CDR3 runs to 15 residues. V was clipped by 4 bases and J by 4 bases; unmatched bases: 11. The CDR3 coding sequence is TGCGCCAGCAGCCAAACGGACAGGCCAGGATACGAGCAGTACTTC. Translated: CASSQTDRPGYEQYF. The entire variable domain, with the rest obtained from reference TRBV5-1 and TRBJ2-7, is as follows: KAGVTQTPRYLIKTRGQQVTLSCSPISGHRSVSWYQQTPGQGLQFLFEYFSETQRNKGNFPGRFSGRQFSNSRSEMNVSTLELGDSALYLCASSQTDRPGYEQYFGPGTRLTVT.

This chain uses TRBV6-5 with TRBJ1-2; 8 bases map to TRBD1. The V segment lost 6 bases and the J segment 4 bases; nucleotides outside the gene matches: 4. The CDR3 is 13 amino acids. CDR1 and CDR2 from the germline V gene are MNHEY and SVGAGI. The CDR3 loop reads CASRLGQGYGYTF. The CDR3 nucleotides are TGTGCCAGCAGGCTTGGACAGGGCTATGGCTACACCTTC.

This clone appeared once. Germline is not matched at one junction end, which may reflect a read error. The chain is built from TRBV7-7 and TRBJ2-7; D tentatively fits TRBD1 or TRBD2 (5 bases each). Germline V gives CDR1 SSHAT, CDR2 FNYEAQ (reference sequence). The CDR3 is 15 residues long. CDR3 residues: CASSLGPGKSYEQYF. The CDR3 DNA reads as TGTGCTAGCAGCTTGGGACCGGGAAAATCCTACGAGCAGTACTTC.

J is TRBJ1-5 and V is TRBV18; the D is unclear. Trimming took 3 bases from V and 6 from J, leaving 15 bases between them. The germline V gene encodes CDR1 KGHSH and CDR2 LQKENI. The CDR3 runs 15 residues. The CDR3 sequence is CASSPSGSRGQPQHF. The CDR3 DNA sequence: TGTGCCAGCTCACCGTCGGGGTCGCGAGGTCAGCCCCAGCATTTT.

The CDR3 DNA reads TGCGCCAGCAGCCAAGACGTTGGGGTAGGCCAGCCCCAGCATTTT. Translated, it gives CASSQDVGVGQPQHF. The chain combines TRBV4-1 with TRBJ1-5; D is uncertain. The CDR3 sequence is 15 residues long. The V and J ends lost 0 bases and 7 bases respectively, with 13 bases between them. Germline values: CDR1 MGHRA, CDR2 YSYEKL.

The rearrangement uses TRBV27 and TRBJ2-3; 9 nucleotides align to TRBD2. The CDR3 contains 15 residues. Germline assignment: CDR1 MNHEY and CDR2 SMNVEV (reference sequence). The trim removed 4 bases at V and 4 bases at J, leaving 6 bases unmatched. In DNA form, the CDR3 reads TGTGCCAGCAGTTGGGGCGGGGGGGTCCCAGATACGCAGTATTTT. Encoded protein: CASSWGGGVPDTQYF.